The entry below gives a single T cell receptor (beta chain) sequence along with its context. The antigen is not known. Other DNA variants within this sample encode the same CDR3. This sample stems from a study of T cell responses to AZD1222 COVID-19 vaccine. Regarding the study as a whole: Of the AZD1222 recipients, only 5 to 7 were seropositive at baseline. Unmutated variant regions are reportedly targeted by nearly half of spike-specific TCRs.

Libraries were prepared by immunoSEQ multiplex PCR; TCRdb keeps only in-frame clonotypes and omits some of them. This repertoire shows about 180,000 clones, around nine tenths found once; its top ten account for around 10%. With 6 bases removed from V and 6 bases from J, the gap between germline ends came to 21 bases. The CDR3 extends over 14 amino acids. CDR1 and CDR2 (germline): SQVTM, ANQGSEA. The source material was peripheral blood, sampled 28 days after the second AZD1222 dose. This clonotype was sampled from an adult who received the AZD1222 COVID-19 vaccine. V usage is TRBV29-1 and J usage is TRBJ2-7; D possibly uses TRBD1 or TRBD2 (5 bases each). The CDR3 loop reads CSVQPGRVGGEQYF. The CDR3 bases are TGCAGCGTCCAACCGGGACGGGTGGGTGGCGAGCAGTACTTC.